Listed below are T cell receptor beta chains from one sample, sequenced in a study of shared clonotypes between healthy human individuals. Only in-frame clones appear in the TCRdb table, and some are missing; sequencing was by immunoSEQ multiplex PCR. This repertoire shows over 850,000 clones, 70% to 80% found once; its top ten account for under 0.8%. The sequenced sample was memory CD4+ T cells from PBMCs. The receptors shown here come from a man between 18 and 35 years old in good health. Some clones in this sample may be carry-over from other donors' samples. Both conserved end residues are part of each CDR3.

j_gene	v_gene	CDR3aa
TRBJ2-3	TRBV28	CASSLGGGDTDTQYF
TRBJ2-3	TRBV28	CASSFPPGGRFTSTDTQYF
TRBJ1-3	TRBV9	CASSGYRDLSGNTIYF
TRBJ2-6	TRBV11-3	CASSLGRGANVLTF
TRBJ2-3	TRBV7-9	CASSPVLAGAWDTQYF
TRBJ1-1	TRBV6-6	CASSYPSEKAFF
TRBJ2-7	TRBV28	CASSDLNYEQYF
TRBJ2-5	TRBV7-9	CASSLRQDGTQYF
TRBJ1-5	TRBV28	CASTLRGWDNQPQHF
TRBJ2-2	TRBV10-1	CASSLAGANTGELFF
TRBJ2-7	TRBV4-2	CASSRGRESYEQYF
TRBJ1-2	TRBV29-1	CSVTQQNGYGYTF
TRBJ1-3	TRBV5-1	CASSLTGTGAGNTIYF
TRBJ1-1	TRBV7-2	CASSVPGSMNTEAFF
TRBJ1-1	TRBV5-4	CASSRGGTGTNEAFF
TRBJ1-1	TRBV18	CASSPPVAGGMNTEAFF
TRBJ2-6	TRBV30	CAWGVAGANVLTF
TRBJ2-3	TRBV13	CASSLTSGIGPDTQYF
TRBJ1-2	TRBV2	CASKVLTGPTDGYTF
TRBJ2-7	TRBV28	CASSLRGFPSYEQYF
TRBJ1-4	TRBV6-5	CASSYWDLNEKLFF
TRBJ1-5	TRBV7-6	CASSLTGDQPQHF